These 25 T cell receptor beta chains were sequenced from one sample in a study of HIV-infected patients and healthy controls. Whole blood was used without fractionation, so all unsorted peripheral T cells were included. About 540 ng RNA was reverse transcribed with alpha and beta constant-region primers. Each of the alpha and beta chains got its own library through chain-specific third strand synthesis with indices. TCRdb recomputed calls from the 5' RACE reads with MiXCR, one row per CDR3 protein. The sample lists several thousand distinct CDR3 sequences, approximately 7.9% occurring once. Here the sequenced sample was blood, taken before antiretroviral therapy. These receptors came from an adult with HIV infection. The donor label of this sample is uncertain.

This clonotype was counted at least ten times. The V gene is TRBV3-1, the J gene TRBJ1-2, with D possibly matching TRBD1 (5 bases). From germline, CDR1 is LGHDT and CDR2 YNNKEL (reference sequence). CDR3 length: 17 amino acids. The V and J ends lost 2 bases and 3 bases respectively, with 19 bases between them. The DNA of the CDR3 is TGTGCCAGCAGCCAATCCCCCCCCTGGGACGCAGACTATGGCTACACCTTC. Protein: CASSQSPPWDADYGYTF.

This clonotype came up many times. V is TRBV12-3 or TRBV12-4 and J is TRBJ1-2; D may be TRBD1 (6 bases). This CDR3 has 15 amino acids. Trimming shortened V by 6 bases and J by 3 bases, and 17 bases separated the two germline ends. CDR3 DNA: TGTGCCAGCAGGATAGGGGGAGCCGGGGACTATGGCTACACCTTC. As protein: CASRIGGAGDYGYTF.

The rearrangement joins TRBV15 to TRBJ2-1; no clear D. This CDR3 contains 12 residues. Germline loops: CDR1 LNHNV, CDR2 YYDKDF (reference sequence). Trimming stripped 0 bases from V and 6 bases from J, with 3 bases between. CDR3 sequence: CATSRDGNEQFF. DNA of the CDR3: TGTGCCACCAGCAGAGATGGCAATGAGCAGTTCTTC. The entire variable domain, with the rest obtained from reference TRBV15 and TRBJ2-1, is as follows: DAMVIQNPRYQVTQFGKPVTLSCSQTLNHNVMYWYQQKSSQAPKLLFHYYDKDFNNEADTPDNFQSRRPNTSFCFLDIRSPGLGDTAMYLCATSRDGNEQFFGPGTRLTVL.

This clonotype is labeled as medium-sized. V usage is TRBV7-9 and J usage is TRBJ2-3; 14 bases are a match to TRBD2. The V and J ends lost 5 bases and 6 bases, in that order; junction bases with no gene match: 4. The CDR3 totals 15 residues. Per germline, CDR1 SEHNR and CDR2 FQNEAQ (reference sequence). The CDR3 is CASSLWTSGRDTQYF. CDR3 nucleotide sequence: TGTGCCAGCAGCCTGTGGACTAGCGGGAGGGATACGCAGTATTTT.

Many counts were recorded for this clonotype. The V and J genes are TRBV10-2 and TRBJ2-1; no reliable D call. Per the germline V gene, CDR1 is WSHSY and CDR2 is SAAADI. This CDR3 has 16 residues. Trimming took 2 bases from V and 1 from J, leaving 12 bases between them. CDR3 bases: TGCGCCAGCAGTGAGGGGCTAGTGGGGTCCTACAATGAGCAGTTCTTC. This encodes CASSEGLVGSYNEQFF.

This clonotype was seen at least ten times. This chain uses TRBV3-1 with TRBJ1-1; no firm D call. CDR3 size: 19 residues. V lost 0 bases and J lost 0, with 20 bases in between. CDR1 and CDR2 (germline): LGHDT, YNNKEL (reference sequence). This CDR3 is CASSQDPRVGKHMNTEAFF. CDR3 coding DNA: TGTGCCAGCAGCCAAGATCCCCGTGTAGGGAAACACATGAACACTGAAGCTTTCTTT.

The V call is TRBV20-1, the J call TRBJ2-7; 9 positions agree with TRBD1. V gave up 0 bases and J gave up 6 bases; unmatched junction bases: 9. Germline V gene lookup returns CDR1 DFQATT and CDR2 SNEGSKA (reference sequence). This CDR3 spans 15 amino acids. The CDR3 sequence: CSARELDRGTSEQYF. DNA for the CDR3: TGCAGTGCTAGAGAATTAGACAGGGGGACAAGCGAGCAGTACTTC.

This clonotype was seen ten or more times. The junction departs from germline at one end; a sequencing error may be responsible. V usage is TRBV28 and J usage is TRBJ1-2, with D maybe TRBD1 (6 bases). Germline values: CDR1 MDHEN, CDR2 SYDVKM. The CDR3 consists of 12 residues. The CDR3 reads CASSFPQGPGDF. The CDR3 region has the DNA TGTGCCAGCAGTTTTCCGCAGGGGCCGGGGGATTTC.

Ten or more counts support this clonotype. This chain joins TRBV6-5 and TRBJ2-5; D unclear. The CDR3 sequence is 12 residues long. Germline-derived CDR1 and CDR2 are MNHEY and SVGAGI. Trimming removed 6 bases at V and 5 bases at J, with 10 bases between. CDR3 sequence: CASSQTRETQYF. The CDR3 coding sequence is TGTGCCAGCAGCCAAACAAGGGAGACCCAGTACTTC.

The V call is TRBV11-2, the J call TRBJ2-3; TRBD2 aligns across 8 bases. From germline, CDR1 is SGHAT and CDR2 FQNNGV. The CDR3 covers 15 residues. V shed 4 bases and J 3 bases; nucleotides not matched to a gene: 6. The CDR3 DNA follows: TGTGCCAGCAGCTACGGAGCGGGGGATACAGATACGCAGTATTTT. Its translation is CASSYGAGDTDTQYF.

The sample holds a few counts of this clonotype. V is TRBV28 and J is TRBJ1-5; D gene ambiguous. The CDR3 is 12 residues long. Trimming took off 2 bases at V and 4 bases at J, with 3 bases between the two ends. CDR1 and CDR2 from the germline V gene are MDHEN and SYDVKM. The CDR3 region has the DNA TGTGCCAGCAGTTTAGCGAATCAGCCCCAGCATTTT. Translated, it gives CASSLANQPQHF.

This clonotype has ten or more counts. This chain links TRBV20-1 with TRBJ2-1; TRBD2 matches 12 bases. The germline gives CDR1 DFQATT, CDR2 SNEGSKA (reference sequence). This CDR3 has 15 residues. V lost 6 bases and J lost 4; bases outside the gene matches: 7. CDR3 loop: CSAPTSGRTYNEQFF. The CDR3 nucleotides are TGCAGTGCACCAACTAGCGGGAGGACTTACAATGAGCAGTTCTTC.

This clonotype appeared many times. In nucleotides, the CDR3 is TGTGCCAGCAGTTTGAGGGACATTAATGAAAAACTGTTTTTT. Translating it yields CASSLRDINEKLFF. This chain joins TRBV28 and TRBJ1-4; weak D call: TRBD1 (6 bases). The CDR3 consists of 14 residues. The V end lost 3 bases, the J end lost 4 bases, and 9 bases lay between the germline ends. Germline V gene data show CDR1 as MDHEN and CDR2 as SYDVKM.

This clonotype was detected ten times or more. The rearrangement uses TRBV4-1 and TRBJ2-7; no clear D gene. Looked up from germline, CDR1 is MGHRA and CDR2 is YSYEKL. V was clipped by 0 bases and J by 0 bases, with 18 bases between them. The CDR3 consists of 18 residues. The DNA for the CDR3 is TGCGCCAGCAGCCAAGATTATTGGGTAACGGAGAGCTCCTACGAGCAGTACTTC. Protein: CASSQDYWVTESSYEQYF.

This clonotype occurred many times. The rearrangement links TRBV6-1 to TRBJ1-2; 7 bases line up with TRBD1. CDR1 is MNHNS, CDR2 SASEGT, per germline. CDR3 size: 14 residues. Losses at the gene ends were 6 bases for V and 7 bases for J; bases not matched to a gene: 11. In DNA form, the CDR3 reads TGTGCCAGCAGGACACCGGGACAGCCCGCTGGCTACACCTTC. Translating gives CASRTPGQPAGYTF.

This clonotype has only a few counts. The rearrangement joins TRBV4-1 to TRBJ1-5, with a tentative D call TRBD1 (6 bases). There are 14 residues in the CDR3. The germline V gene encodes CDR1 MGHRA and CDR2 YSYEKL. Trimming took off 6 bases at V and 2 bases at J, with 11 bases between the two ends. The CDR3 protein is CASSDTGRNQPQHF. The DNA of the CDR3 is TGCGCCAGCAGTGACACAGGGCGCAATCAGCCCCAGCATTTT.

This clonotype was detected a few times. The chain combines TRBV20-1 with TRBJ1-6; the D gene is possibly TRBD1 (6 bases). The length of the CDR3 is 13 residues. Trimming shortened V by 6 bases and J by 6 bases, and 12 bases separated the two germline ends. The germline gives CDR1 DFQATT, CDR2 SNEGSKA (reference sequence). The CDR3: CSARGTGNSPLHF. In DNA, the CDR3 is TGCAGTGCAAGGGGGACGGGTAATTCACCCCTCCACTTT.

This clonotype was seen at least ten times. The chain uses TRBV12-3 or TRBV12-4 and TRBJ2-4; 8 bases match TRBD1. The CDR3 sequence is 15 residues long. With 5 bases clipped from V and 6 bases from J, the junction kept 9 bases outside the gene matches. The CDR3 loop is CASSRLQGALNIQYF. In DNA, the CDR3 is TGTGCCAGCAGTCGACTGCAGGGGGCACTAAACATTCAGTACTTC.

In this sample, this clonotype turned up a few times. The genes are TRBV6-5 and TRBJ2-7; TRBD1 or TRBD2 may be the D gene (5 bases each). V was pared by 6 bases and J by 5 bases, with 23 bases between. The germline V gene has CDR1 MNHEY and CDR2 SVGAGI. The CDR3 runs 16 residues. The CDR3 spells CASSPGGRLRGNEQYF. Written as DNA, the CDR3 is TGTGCCAGCAGCCCAGGTGGTCGGTTGAGGGGAAACGAGCAGTACTTC.

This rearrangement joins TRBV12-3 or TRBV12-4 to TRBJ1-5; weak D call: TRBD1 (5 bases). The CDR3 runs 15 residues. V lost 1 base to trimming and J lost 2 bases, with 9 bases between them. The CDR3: CASSLGRVGNQPQHF. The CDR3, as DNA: TGTGCCAGCAGTTTAGGCAGGGTAGGCAATCAGCCCCAGCATTTT.

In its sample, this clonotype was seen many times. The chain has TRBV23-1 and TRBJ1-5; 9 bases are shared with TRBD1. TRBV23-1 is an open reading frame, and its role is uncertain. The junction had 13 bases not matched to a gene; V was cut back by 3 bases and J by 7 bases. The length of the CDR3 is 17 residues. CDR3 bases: TGCGCCAGCAGTCACCTCCCGGGACAGGGAGTAGGGCAGCCCCAGCATTTT. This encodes CASSHLPGQGVGQPQHF.

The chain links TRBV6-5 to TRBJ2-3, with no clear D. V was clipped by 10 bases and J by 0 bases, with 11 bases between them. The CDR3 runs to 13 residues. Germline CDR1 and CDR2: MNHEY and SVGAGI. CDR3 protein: CATNGRSTDTQYF. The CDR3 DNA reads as TGTGCCACCAACGGACGGAGCACAGATACGCAGTATTTT.

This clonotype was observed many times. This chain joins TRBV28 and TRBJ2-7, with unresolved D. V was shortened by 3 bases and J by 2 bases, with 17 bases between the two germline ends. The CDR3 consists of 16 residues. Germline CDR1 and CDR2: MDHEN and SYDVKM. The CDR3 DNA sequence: TGTGCCAGCAGTTTCCCGGTGGGCGCTCCAGCCTACGAGCAGTACTTC. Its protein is CASSFPVGAPAYEQYF.

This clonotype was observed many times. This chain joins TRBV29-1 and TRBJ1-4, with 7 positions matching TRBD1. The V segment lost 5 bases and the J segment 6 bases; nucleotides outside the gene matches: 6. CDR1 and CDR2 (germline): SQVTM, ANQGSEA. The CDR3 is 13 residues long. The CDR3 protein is CSVSTGSHEKLFF. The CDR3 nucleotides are TGCAGCGTTTCGACAGGGTCCCATGAAAAACTGTTTTTT.

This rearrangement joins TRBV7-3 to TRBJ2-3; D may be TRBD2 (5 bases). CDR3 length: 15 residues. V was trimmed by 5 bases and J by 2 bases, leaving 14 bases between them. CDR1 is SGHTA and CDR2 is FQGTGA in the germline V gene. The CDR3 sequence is CASSAGRAYTDTQYF. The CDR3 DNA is TGTGCCAGCAGCGCTGGGAGAGCCTACACAGATACGCAGTATTTT.